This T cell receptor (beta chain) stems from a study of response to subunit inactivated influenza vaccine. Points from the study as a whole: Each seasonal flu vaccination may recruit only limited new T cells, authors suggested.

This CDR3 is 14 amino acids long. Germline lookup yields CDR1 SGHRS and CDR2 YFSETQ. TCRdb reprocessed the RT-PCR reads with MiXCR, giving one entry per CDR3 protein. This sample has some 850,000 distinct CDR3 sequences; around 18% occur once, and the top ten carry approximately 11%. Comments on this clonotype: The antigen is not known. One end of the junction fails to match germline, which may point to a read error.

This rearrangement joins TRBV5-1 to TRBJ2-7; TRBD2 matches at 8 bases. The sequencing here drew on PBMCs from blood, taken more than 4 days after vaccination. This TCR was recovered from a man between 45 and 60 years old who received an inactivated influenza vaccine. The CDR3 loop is CASSPWTSSHEQYF. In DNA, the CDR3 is TGCGCCAGCAGCCCCTGGACTAGCTCCCACGAGCAGTACTTC.